This T cell receptor beta chain was observed in a study of blood T cell repertoires in COVID-19. Whole-study context: Samples taken during acute and convalescent COVID-19 were collected in the United States, Italy and Spain.

Data came from immunoSEQ multiplex PCR; TCRdb stores just in-frame clones and leaves some out. The sample holds about 150,000 clones, roughly nine tenths seen once. The V and J ends lost 5 bases and 2 bases, in that order; junction bases with no gene match: 7. Germline lookup yields CDR1 KGHDR and CDR2 SFDVKD. The CDR3 has 16 amino acids. The chain couples TRBV24-1 to TRBJ1-5; 8 nucleotides match TRBD1. The TCR comes from a woman between 65 and 79 years old with acute or convalescent COVID-19. The specimen sequenced was peripheral blood. This CDR3 is CATSARGLGGNQPQHF. The CDR3 bases are TGTGCCACCAGTGCCAGGGGGCTTGGAGGCAATCAGCCCCAGCATTTT.